The 6 T cell receptor beta chains given below trace back to one sample, sequenced in a study of T cells in Graves' hyperthyroidism and ophthalmopathy (dated by TCRdb to the late 2010s). Receptors were amplified or captured by multiplex PCR. Sequencing instrument: Illumina HiSeq 2000. The TCR beta CDR3 regions were amplified from RNA transcripts. The first round of RT-PCR for the TCR CDR3 was performed with the HTBI primer set and the Qiagen OneStep RT-PCR kit. TCRdb trimmed the raw reads at Q25, called clones with MiXCR and kept productive beta chains. Each CDR3 protein gets just one entry, which takes the most common genes and DNA from the rows behind it. A total of hundreds of thousands of distinct CDR3 sequences appear in this sample, more than 20% of them only once. The ten largest make up roughly 30% of the sample. Sequencing was done on a sample of blood. The receptors derive from a man aged 25 to 45 with Graves' ophthalmopathy.

The J gene is TRBJ2-5, the V gene TRBV3-1, with no clear D. CDR3 length: 14 residues. The germline V and J ends were trimmed by 1 base and 2 bases, with 8 bases remaining between them. The germline gives CDR1 LGHDT, CDR2 YNNKEL (reference sequence). The CDR3 here is CASSQGITQETQYF. CDR3 DNA: TGTGCCAGCAGCCAAGGAATAACACAAGAGACCCAGTACTTC.

This clonotype occurred a few times. J is TRBJ2-1 and V is TRBV19; 11 nucleotides agree with TRBD1. Germline trimming cut 4 bases from V and 4 bases from J; bases unmatched to any gene: 9. CDR3 length equals 17 residues. CDR1 is LNHDA, CDR2 SQIVND, per germline (reference sequence). CDR3 protein: CASSTKVGQGAYNEQFF. DNA of the CDR3: TGTGCCAGTAGTACGAAAGTAGGACAGGGGGCTTACAATGAGCAGTTCTTC.

The rearrangement links TRBV28 to TRBJ1-1, with no clear D. Germline lookup yields CDR1 MDHEN and CDR2 SYDVKM. This CDR3 has 12 amino acids. Trimming cost V 6 bases and J 10 bases, with 15 bases left between them. CDR3 sequence (DNA): TGTGCCAGCAGCCGACGGGCCGCTGGAGCTTTCTTT. This translates into CASSRRAAGAFF.

V is TRBV6-1 and J is TRBJ1-6; no reliable D call. The CDR3 totals 14 residues. Between the trimmed V and J ends, which lost 5 bases and 9 bases, there was a span of 14 bases. Germline V CDR1 and CDR2: MNHNS, SASEGT. The CDR3 coding sequence is TGTGCCAGCAGTCTAAGGGAGAGAGGTTCACCCCTCCACTTT. It specifies CASSLRERGSPLHF.

V gene TRBV28 combines with J gene TRBJ2-2; D is unresolved. CDR1 is MDHEN and CDR2 is SYDVKM in the germline V gene. The CDR3 has 12 residues. The V end lost 7 bases, the J end lost 4 bases, and 7 bases lay between the germline ends. The CDR3 nucleotides are TGTGCCAGCACCCGAGGCACCGGGGAGCTGTTTTTT. It encodes CASTRGTGELFF.

In its sample, this clonotype was seen many times. This chain links TRBV30 with TRBJ2-1; a possible D gene is TRBD2 (6 bases). Germline CDR1 reads GTSNPN; CDR2 reads SVGIG (reference sequence). V lost 1 base to trimming and J lost 1 base, with 11 bases between them. This CDR3 spans 15 amino acids. This CDR3 reads CAWSERRVSYNEQFF. The CDR3 nucleotides are TGTGCCTGGAGTGAGCGGAGGGTTTCCTACAATGAGCAGTTCTTC.